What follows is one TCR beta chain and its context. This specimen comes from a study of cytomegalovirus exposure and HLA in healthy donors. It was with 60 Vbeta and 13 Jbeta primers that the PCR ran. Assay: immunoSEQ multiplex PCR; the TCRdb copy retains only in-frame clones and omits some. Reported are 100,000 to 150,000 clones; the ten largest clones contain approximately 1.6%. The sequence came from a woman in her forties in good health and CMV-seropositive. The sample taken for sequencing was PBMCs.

CDR3 sequence reads: CAWSVASSGRKRDTQYF. The CDR3 region has the DNA TGTGCCTGGAGTGTAGCCTCGAGCGGGAGGAAGCGAGATACGCAGTATTTT. The V gene is TRBV30, the J gene TRBJ2-3; TRBD2 matches 9 bases. Germline V gene data show CDR1 as GTSNPN and CDR2 as SVGIG (reference sequence). The CDR3 runs to 17 residues. V was pared by 0 bases and J by 5 bases, with 12 bases of the junction left unmatched.